In this sample, the clone carrying this T cell receptor beta chain turned up a few times. Its antigen is undetermined. Trimming shortened V by 6 bases and J by 1 base, and 4 bases separated the two germline ends. The CDR3 spans 13 residues. CDR1 is MNHNS, CDR2 SASEGT, per germline. As every portion of the isolated RNA was reverse transcribed, the sequencing read expressed TCRB transcripts. Some clones are missing from TCRdb's copy, which holds only in-frame ones; the method was immunoSEQ multiplex PCR. Of more than 550,000 clones in the sample, around an eighth were seen once. Purity (above 98%) was reached by all sorted populations. The sample comes from a study of beta chain features in type 1 diabetes. As for the study in general: Examined across all samples were some 99 million sorted cells.

General study points: TCRB rearrangement may or may not be influenced by HLA type; here this remained unresolved. TCRB CDR3 length was moderately but significantly reduced in all four CD4+ subsets of Type 1 diabetes patients. Using cDNA template may skew counts toward highly expressing activated cells.

V and J are TRBV6-1 and TRBJ2-6; D is undetermined. The sequenced sample consisted of naive CD4+ T cells from blood. The receptor's source is a man aged 18 to 29 with type 1 diabetes. The CDR3, as DNA: TGTGCCAGCAGGGAGTCTGGGGCCAACGTCCTGACTTTC. Amino acids: CASRESGANVLTF.